Presented here are 11 T cell receptor beta chains from one specimen sequenced in a study of human T cells and chemical hapten exposure (dated by TCRdb to 2020 to 2022). The library was obtained by RACE. The listed sequencing device is NextSeq 500. TCRdb's own reprocessing of the public reads used fastp at Q25 and MiXCR and kept productive beta chains. CDR3 protein sequences are deduplicated, and each keeps its most common genes and DNA. This sample lists some 330,000 distinct CDR3 sequences; about 5% were detected once. Of the sample, about 8.2% falls within the top ten clones. The label giving this sample's time point can be read as: pre-sensitization, week 0. Explained via the paper, the treatment or condition label denotes: therapeutic diphenylcyclopropenone sensitization with weekly scalp DPC. The sequences come from whole blood, collected in connection with sensitization to the hapten diphenylcyclopropenone (DPC). The receptors shown here come from a young woman with alopecia areata. Some clones in this sample may be carry-over from other donors' samples.

CDR3 sequence (DNA): TGTGCCAGCAGTAGGGTGGGTTCACGGCAGCCCCAGCATTTT. Amino acid sequence: CASSRVGSRQPQHF. This chain uses TRBV2 with TRBJ1-5; D gene uncertain. V gave up 5 bases and J gave up 7 bases, with 15 bases separating them. Germline V gives CDR1 SNHLY, CDR2 FYNNEI. This CDR3 comprises 14 residues.

The rearrangement links TRBV20-1 to TRBJ1-3; the D is unclear. Trimming removed 6 bases at V and 2 bases at J, with 11 bases between. The CDR3 sequence is 13 residues long. CDR1 DFQATT and CDR2 SNEGSKA come from the germline V gene (reference sequence). The DNA for the CDR3 is TGCAGTGCCAGTGGTAGGGCTGGAAACACCATATATTTT. Protein product: CSASGRAGNTIYF.

This clonotype was detected many times. The rearrangement joins TRBV3-1 to TRBJ2-7; 8 bases are shared with TRBD2. The V gene end was trimmed by 4 bases and the J gene end by 3 bases; junction bases not matched to a gene: 14. The CDR3 totals 17 residues. Per the germline V gene, CDR1 is LGHDT and CDR2 is YNNKEL (reference sequence). CDR3 nucleotide sequence: TGTGCCAGCAGCCGCTCCCAGCCAGCGGGGGATAACTACGAGCAGTACTTC. This codes for CASSRSQPAGDNYEQYF.

This clonotype has only a few counts. The rearrangement uses TRBV9 and TRBJ2-7; 11 bases are a match to TRBD2. This CDR3 region has 16 residues. V lost 4 bases to trimming and J lost 2 bases; unmatched junction nucleotides: 8. Germline assignment: CDR1 SGDLS and CDR2 YYNGEE. The CDR3 region has the DNA TGTGCCAGCAGCCCTTTTCTAGCGGGGGGAACCTACGAGCAGTACTTC. Translating it yields CASSPFLAGGTYEQYF.

This clonotype was recorded at least ten times. This sequence joins TRBV6-2 or TRBV6-3 and TRBJ1-4; unclear D gene. The CDR3 is 12 amino acids. V was trimmed by 5 bases and J by 8 bases, leaving 9 bases between them. The V gene's germline CDR1 is MNHEY and CDR2 SVGEGT. CDR3 coding DNA: TGTGCCAGCAGTGTCTCGGCCGAAAAACTGTTTTTT. Translating it yields CASSVSAEKLFF.

The chain joins TRBV5-1 to TRBJ2-3; D gene unclear. Germline V gives CDR1 SGHRS, CDR2 YFSETQ. The V gene lost 0 bases and the J gene lost 0 bases, with 11 bases spanning the gap. The CDR3 runs 16 residues. The CDR3 loop reads CASSLVAFSSTDTQYF. The CDR3 coding sequence is TGCGCCAGCAGCTTGGTAGCCTTCTCAAGCACAGATACGCAGTATTTT.

This clonotype was counted ten times or more. A junction end diverges from the germline sequence, so it may reflect a read error. This rearrangement joins TRBV5-1 to TRBJ2-3; D unresolved. CDR1 is SGHRS, CDR2 YFSETQ, per germline. The CDR3 length is 12 residues. CDR3 DNA sequence: TGTGCCAGCAGCTTAGAGACAGATACGCAGTATTTT. Amino acids: CASSLETDTQYF.

The sample holds a few counts of this clonotype. The genes are TRBV11-2 and TRBJ2-3; 7 bases are shared with TRBD1. The length of the CDR3 is 16 residues. CDR1 is SGHAT, CDR2 FQNNGV, per germline. Trimming removed 3 bases from V and 4 bases from J; junction bases left unmatched: 10. The chain's CDR3 is CASSFSRGTDADTQYF. The CDR3 nucleotides are TGTGCCAGCAGCTTTTCCAGGGGGACAGACGCAGATACGCAGTATTTT.

Ten or more counts support this clonotype. V and J are TRBV7-2 and TRBJ2-5; 9 positions agree with TRBD1. Trimming removed 4 bases from V and 7 bases from J; junction bases left unmatched: 10. This CDR3 is built from 15 residues. Germline V CDR1 and CDR2: SGHTA, FQGNSA. The CDR3 region has the DNA TGTGCCAGCAGCTGGGTAACAGGGGGCGTAGGGACCCAGTACTTC. It encodes CASSWVTGGVGTQYF.

This clonotype was seen a handful of times. V and J are TRBV4-1 and TRBJ1-5; 7 bases line up with TRBD1. The CDR3 totals 15 residues. The V gene end was trimmed by 3 bases and the J gene end by 6 bases; junction bases not matched to a gene: 8. Germline values: CDR1 MGHRA, CDR2 YSYEKL. CDR3: CASSQIYNRGQPQHF. The DNA for the CDR3 is TGCGCCAGCAGCCAGATATACAACAGGGGTCAGCCCCAGCATTTT.

Ten or more counts support this clonotype. The chain employs TRBV4-1 and TRBJ2-5; TRBD1 matches at 7 bases. Germline CDR1 and CDR2: MGHRA and YSYEKL. The V and J ends lost 4 bases and 2 bases, in that order; junction bases with no gene match: 1. The length of the CDR3 is 13 residues. The CDR3 DNA reads as TGCGCCAGCAGCCGGGGACAGCAAGAGACCCAGTACTTC. Translating gives CASSRGQQETQYF.